This TCR beta chain originates from a study of blood T cells in healthy people across ages. This clonotype has more than one count but fewer than ten. Sample-barcoded 5' priming and a J-beta primer mix drove a second PCR of about 6 to 12 cycles. TCRdb fed the 5' RACE reads into MiXCR, producing one record per CDR3 protein. The sample contains under 1,100,000 distinct CDR3 sequences, under 30% of which appear only once. The germline gives CDR1 SGHRS, CDR2 YFSETQ. Deletions cut 1 base from V and 8 bases from J, with 21 bases between. This CDR3 has 16 residues. Another study also made use of these data, one on T cells of mothers and their children. That publication notes: cDNA was synthesized from all extracted RNA at about 1.5 ug per reaction. Detection of persistent microchimeric T cell clones did not occur.

This clonotype originated in a girl aged 2 to 9 in good health. The rearrangement joins TRBV5-1 to TRBJ1-2; no clear D. Sample: blood. CDR3 DNA: TGCGCCAGCAGCTTGTTTGGGTTTGAGGAGGCTCACGGCTACACCTTC. Its protein is CASSLFGFEEAHGYTF.